The 19 T cell receptor beta chains listed next were all sequenced from one sample in a study of T cell repertoires in cytomegalovirus infection. No antigen has been assigned to these receptors. TCRdb re-called the reads with MiXCR, one entry per CDR3 protein. The sample gives about 900,000 distinct CDR3 sequences, less than 35% of which show up once; roughly an eighth is in the top ten. The sample was cultured CD8+ T cells from PBMCs, taken from culture after CMV antigen stimulation. The receptors were sampled from a human donor in good health (CMV status not recorded). Some clones in this sample may be carry-over from other donors' samples.

The gene calls are TRBV13 and TRBJ2-7; no reliable D call. V was clipped by 1 base and J by 0 bases, with 7 bases between them. The CDR3 spans 14 residues. Germline CDR1 is PRHDT and CDR2 is FYEKMQ (reference sequence). The CDR3 sequence: CASSLARTSYEQYF. CDR3 coding DNA: TGTGCCAGCAGCTTAGCCCGGACCTCCTACGAGCAGTACTTC.

As regards this clonotype: It is likely a read error, because the conserved phenylalanine at the end of the CDR3 is missing. The gene calls are TRBV5-1 and TRBJ2-1; D is perhaps TRBD1 (5 bases). Trimming took 0 bases from V and 8 from J, leaving 6 bases between them. The germline CDR1 and CDR2 sequences are SGHRS and YFSETQ. The CDR3 consists of 12 residues. CDR3 sequence (DNA): TGCGCCAGCAGCTTGGGGGGCGATGAGCAGTTCTGC. This encodes CASSLGGDEQFC.

The CDR3 sequence: CASMGGNTIYF. The CDR3 DNA follows: TGCGCCAGCATGGGCGGGAACACCATATATTTT. This chain uses TRBV10-2 with TRBJ1-3; D call uncertain. The germline V gene has CDR1 WSHSY and CDR2 SAAADI. V was shortened by 7 bases and J by 7 bases, with 8 bases between the two germline ends. The CDR3 covers 11 residues.

A single count supports this clonotype. This chain connects TRBV6-6 to TRBJ2-7; D is possibly TRBD1 or TRBD2 (5 bases each). Germline loops: CDR1 MNHNY, CDR2 SVGAGI (reference sequence). The length of the CDR3 is 14 residues. The CDR3 sequence: CASSYEGSSYEQYV. DNA for the CDR3: TGTGCCAGCAGTTACGAGGGGTCCTCCTACGAACAGTACGTC.

As regards this clonotype: Its ends do not fully match the called genes, so a read error is possible. The chain combines TRBV6-6 with TRBJ1-1; no clear D. There are 21 residues in the CDR3. Germline V gives CDR1 MNHNY, CDR2 SVGAGI (reference sequence). Here the CDR3 reads CTSSGVPVDALRLGFSTEAFF. CDR3 nucleotide sequence: TGTACCAGCAGTGGAGTTCCAGTGGATGCGTTAAGACTCGGGTTCAGCACTGAAGCTTTCTTT.

This sequence joins TRBV7-2 and TRBJ1-4; 8 bases agree with TRBD1. Germline V CDR1 and CDR2: SGHTA, FQGNSA. This CDR3 spans 14 amino acids. Trimming took 4 bases from V and 6 from J; bases not matched to a gene: 4. The CDR3 region is CASSSYRGDEKLFF. CDR3 DNA: TGTGCCAGCAGCTCCTACAGGGGGGATGAAAAACTGTTTTTT.

The chain is built from TRBV4-1 and TRBJ2-3; D is possibly TRBD1 (5 bases). The length of the CDR3 is 15 residues. V shed 1 base and J shed 1 base, with 9 bases lying between them. Germline V gene data show CDR1 as MGHRA and CDR2 as YSYEKL. In nucleotides, the CDR3 is TGCGCCAGCAGCCAAGGTGGGGCACGCACAGATACGCAGTATTTT. As protein: CASSQGGARTDTQYF.

The chain joins TRBV6-1 to TRBJ1-1; D gene ambiguous. V gave up 1 base and J gave up 0 bases, with 9 bases separating them. The germline gives CDR1 MNHNS, CDR2 SASEGT. The CDR3 is 15 residues long. The DNA for the CDR3 is TGTGCCAGCAGTGAAGAAACCTATATGAACACTGAAGCTTTCTTT. Its translation is CASSEETYMNTEAFF.

This rearrangement joins TRBV6-2 or TRBV6-3 to TRBJ2-1; 9 bases map to TRBD2. Germline CDR1 is MNHEY and CDR2 is SVGEGT. V shed 2 bases and J 6 bases; nucleotides not matched to a gene: 5. The CDR3 is 15 amino acids. The CDR3 reads CASSYGLAGSNEQFF. CDR3 bases: TGTGCCAGCAGTTACGGGCTAGCGGGGTCCAATGAGCAGTTCTTC.

The rearrangement joins TRBV6-6 to TRBJ2-3; 7 bases agree with TRBD1. The V gene end was trimmed by 5 bases and the J gene end by 6 bases; junction bases not matched to a gene: 11. The germline gives CDR1 MNHNY, CDR2 SVGAGI (reference sequence). This CDR3 is built from 15 residues. The DNA for the CDR3 is TGTGCCAGCAGTGATGGGAGACAGGGCCCGGATACGCAGTATTTT. Protein: CASSDGRQGPDTQYF.

This clonotype was seen more than once but under ten times. The V gene is TRBV6-1, the J gene TRBJ1-6; TRBD1 is a possible D gene (6 bases). Germline V gene lookup returns CDR1 MNHNS and CDR2 SASEGT. V lost 5 bases, J lost 13 bases, and 9 bases lay in between. CDR3 length: 11 amino acids. The CDR3 coding sequence is TGTGCCAGCAGTCAGGGGTTGCCCCTCCACTTT. It is translated as CASSQGLPLHF.

This chain joins TRBV27 and TRBJ2-7; 7 bases match TRBD1. The CDR3 consists of 15 residues. Germline V gives CDR1 MNHEY, CDR2 SMNVEV (reference sequence). J was trimmed by 3 bases and V by 8 bases; bases with no gene match: 13. In DNA, the CDR3 is TGTGCCAGCTCCCCGACAGGGTACCCCTACTACGAGCAGTACTTC. It specifies CASSPTGYPYYEQYF.

The V gene is TRBV27, the J gene TRBJ2-1; perhaps TRBD2 as D (5 bases). V was pared by 4 bases and J by 3 bases, with 10 bases between. There are 14 residues in the CDR3. CDR1 and CDR2 (germline): MNHEY, SMNVEV (reference sequence). The CDR3 loop reads CASSSRAVYNEQFF. The CDR3 DNA reads TGTGCCAGCAGTTCCCGAGCGGTCTACAATGAGCAGTTCTTC.

The V gene is TRBV23-1, the J gene TRBJ2-1; TRBD2 matches at 8 bases. TRBV23-1 is an ORF for which the function is uncertain. CDR3 size: 17 residues. With 5 bases clipped from V and 4 bases from J, the junction kept 13 bases outside the gene matches. CDR3 loop: CASSGAGGAGIYNEQFF. The CDR3, as DNA: TGCGCCAGCAGTGGGGCGGGGGGCGCTGGGATTTACAATGAGCAGTTCTTC.

For this clonotype: The final CDR3 position lacks the conserved phenylalanine or tryptophan, pointing to a likely read error. This chain joins TRBV19 and TRBJ1-5; no clear D. The CDR3 consists of 16 residues. V lost 6 bases and J 6 bases, leaving 21 bases between the germline ends. Per the germline V gene, CDR1 is LNHDA and CDR2 is SQIVND (reference sequence). Written as DNA, the CDR3 is TGTGCCAGTAGACCCCCCGGTTACCAGCCCCCTCAGCCCCAGCATATT. This encodes CASRPPGYQPPQPQHI.

With regard to this clonotype: This may be a read error: a much more frequent sequence differs by one nucleotide. The chain links TRBV27 to TRBJ1-2; unclear D gene. Germline V gene data show CDR1 as MNHEY and CDR2 as SMNVEV (reference sequence). There are 13 residues in the CDR3. The CDR3 DNA sequence: TGTGTCAGCAGTTTGAAAAGGAACTATGGCTACACCTTC. Amino acids: CVSSLKRNYGYTF.

There are a few counts of this clonotype. The chain recombines TRBV27 with TRBJ2-1, with 8 positions matching TRBD2. The CDR3 runs to 16 residues. With V trimmed by 5 bases and J by 9 bases, 15 bases remained unmatched. Germline V gene sequence: CDR1 MNHEY, CDR2 SMNVEV (reference sequence). The CDR3 sequence is CASSPSGGPLALEQFF. CDR3 in DNA: TGTGCCAGCAGTCCCTCGGGGGGGCCTTTAGCGCTTGAGCAGTTCTTC.

The chain links TRBV28 to TRBJ1-2, with no clear D. CDR1 and CDR2 (germline): MDHEN, SYDVKM. V was clipped by 3 bases and J by 5 bases, with 16 bases between them. This CDR3 has 15 residues. The CDR3 nucleotides are TGTGCCAGCAGTTTGATTGAAGGCGCTGGGTATGGCTACACCTTC. This encodes CASSLIEGAGYGYTF.

Concerning this clonotype itself: Just one base apart from a much larger clone, this may be a read error. The CDR3 here is CASSLNHGLRTESFF. As DNA, the CDR3 is TGTGCCAGCAGCTTAAACCACGGACTTAGGACTGAATCTTTCTTT. The V call is TRBV7-3, the J call TRBJ1-1; D unclear. CDR1 is SGHTA, CDR2 FQGTGA, per germline. CDR3 size: 15 residues.